This T cell receptor (beta chain) was recorded in a study of cytomegalovirus exposure and HLA in healthy donors. On this clone itself: Antigen specificity is unknown.

Study-level findings and limits: One variant, a missense change in DCLRE1C, was linked in a later analysis to TCR beta V- and J-gene trimming.

Primers: 60 Vbeta forward and 13 Jbeta reverse. Assay: immunoSEQ multiplex PCR; the TCRdb copy retains only in-frame clones and omits some. The sample carries 150,000 or so clones, 65% to 80% recorded once. CDR3 length equals 14 residues. V trimming: 3 bases; J trimming: 5 bases; junction bases outside the gene matches: 6. Germline values: CDR1 SGHAT, CDR2 FQNNGV. J is TRBJ2-7 and V is TRBV11-2, with TRBD1 matching 8 bases. Sequenced sample: PBMCs. The TCR comes from a male donor in good health and CMV-seronegative. The CDR3 nucleotides are TGTGCCAGCAGCTTGGTCAGGGGGCTGAACGAGCAGTACTTC. Encoded protein: CASSLVRGLNEQYF.